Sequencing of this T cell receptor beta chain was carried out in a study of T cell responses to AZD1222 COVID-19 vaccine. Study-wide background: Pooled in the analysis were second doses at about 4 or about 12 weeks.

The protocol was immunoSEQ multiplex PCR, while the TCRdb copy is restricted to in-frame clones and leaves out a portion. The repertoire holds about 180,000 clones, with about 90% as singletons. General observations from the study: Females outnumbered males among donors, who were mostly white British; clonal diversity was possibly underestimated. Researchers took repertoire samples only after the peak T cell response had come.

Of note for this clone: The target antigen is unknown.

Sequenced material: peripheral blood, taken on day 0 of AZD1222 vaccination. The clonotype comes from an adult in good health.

The DNA of the CDR3 is TGTGCCAGCAGCGAGACAGGCCGCGATGGCTACACCTTC. It encodes CASSETGRDGYTF. The chain couples TRBV7-9 to TRBJ1-2; D may be TRBD1 (6 bases). Trimming left V 5 bases short and J 6 bases short, with 13 bases between. Germline V gene data show CDR1 as SEHNR and CDR2 as FQNEAQ (reference sequence). The CDR3 runs 13 residues.